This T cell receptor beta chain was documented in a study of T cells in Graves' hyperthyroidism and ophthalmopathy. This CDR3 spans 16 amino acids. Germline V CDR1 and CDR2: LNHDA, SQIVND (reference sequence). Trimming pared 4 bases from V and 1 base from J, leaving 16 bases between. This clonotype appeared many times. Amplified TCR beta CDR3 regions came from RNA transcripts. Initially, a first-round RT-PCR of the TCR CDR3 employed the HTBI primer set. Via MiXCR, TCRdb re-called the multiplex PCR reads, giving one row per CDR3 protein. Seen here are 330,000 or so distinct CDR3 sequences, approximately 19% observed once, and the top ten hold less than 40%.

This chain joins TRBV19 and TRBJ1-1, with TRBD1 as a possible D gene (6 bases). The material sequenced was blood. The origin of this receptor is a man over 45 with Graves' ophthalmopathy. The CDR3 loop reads CASSRGAGVRNTEAFF. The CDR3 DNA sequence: TGTGCCAGTAGTAGGGGGGCAGGGGTACGGAACACTGAAGCTTTCTTT. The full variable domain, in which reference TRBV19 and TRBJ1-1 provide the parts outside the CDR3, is DGGITQSPKYLFRKEGQNVTLSCEQNLNHDAMYWYRQDPGQGLRLIYYSQIVNDFQKGDIAEGYSVSREKKESFPLTVTSAQKNPTAFYLCASSRGAGVRNTEAFFGQGTRLTVV.